The present T cell receptor beta chain was sequenced within a study of control samples from healthy donors and cancer patients. The repertoire was sequenced with immunoSEQ multiplex PCR; TCRdb's copy has only in-frame clones and lacks some. The sample has roughly 200,000 clones, just under 95% seen once. Germline CDR1 reads SGDLS; CDR2 reads YYNGEE. With 2 bases removed from V and 4 bases from J, the gap between germline ends came to 9 bases. The length of the CDR3 is 13 residues. Sequenced input: blood. This chain uses TRBV9 with TRBJ2-5; no reliable D call. This receptor was obtained from a man aged 45-60 years in good health. The CDR3 DNA is TGTGCCAGCAGCGTGTCTAACGGAGAGACCCAGTACTTC. This sequence encodes CASSVSNGETQYF.